This T cell receptor beta chain is from a study of T-cell reconstitution after alpha-beta-depleted transplantation in children. General study findings and limits: The high TCRbeta diversity at day 60 in some patients came from surviving recipient T cells and thymic progenitors. After transplant, at about two months, alpha-beta T cells were reportedly derived from several hundred expanded graft clones. A year had passed since transplant, and T-cell counts and diversity by then came mostly from newly produced T cells.

A note on this clonotype: The target antigen is unknown.

CDR1 SGHRS and CDR2 YFSETQ come from the germline V gene. Trimming took 4 bases from V and 5 from J; bases not matched to a gene: 9. There are 16 residues in the CDR3. The TCRbeta library incorporated unique molecular identifiers. Using its own MiXCR run on the PCR reads, TCRdb lists one record per CDR3 protein. The repertoire holds about 980,000 distinct CDR3 sequences, with 25% to 35% as singletons. This sequence joins TRBV5-1 and TRBJ2-5, with TRBD2 matching over 12 bases. This TCR was sampled from a boy younger than two who had a stem cell transplant for SCID, so the T cells may come from the graft donor. Source: PBMCs, mostly from graft donor cells, taken 360 days after TCRalphabeta/CD19-depleted stem cell transplant. The CDR3 here is CASSREGLAGRETQYF. The CDR3 DNA follows: TGCGCCAGCAGCAGAGAAGGACTAGCGGGGCGGGAGACCCAGTACTTC.